One sample yielded the 12 T cell receptor beta chains listed below, sequenced in a study of read filtering for tumor transcriptome and immune sequencing (TCRdb year 2020). The instrument given in TCRdb is Illumina HiSeq 4000. The Immunoverse kit was used to build TCR libraries from roughly 0.4 ug RNA, with molecular barcoded adaptors covering alpha/delta and beta/gamma chains. Clones were called with MiXCR by TCRdb after fastp trimmed the public reads at Q25, and only in-frame beta chains were retained. CDR3 protein duplicates are merged, each entry listing the most common genes and DNA. The sample contains about 5,700 distinct CDR3 sequences, about a fifth of them found a single time. Approximately 20% of the sample lies in the top ten. The sequencing sample was made of a population of CD138-negative cells sorted from bone marrow. Read against the paper, the sample's cell subset or site label means: bone marrow mononuclear cells depleted of CD138+ plasma/myeloma cells by negative magnetic selection. Receptors originate from a donor at least 40 years old with multiple myeloma.

This sequence joins TRBV12-3 or TRBV12-4 and TRBJ2-7; D possibly corresponds to TRBD2 (5 bases). Trimming took 5 bases from V and 3 from J, leaving 14 bases between them. The CDR3 is made up of 14 amino acids. As DNA, the CDR3 is TGTGCCAGCAGTCTTTCGGGATCCCACTACGAGCAGTACTTC. This sequence encodes CASSLSGSHYEQYF.

A remark on this clonotype: This sequence may be a read error, since a much larger clone differs from it by one base. V gene TRBV28 combines with J gene TRBJ2-2, with D tentatively TRBD1 or TRBD2 (5 bases each). The V gene lost 9 bases and the J gene lost 5 bases, with 13 bases spanning the gap. From germline, CDR1 is MDHEN and CDR2 SYDVKM. The CDR3 is 13 amino acids. The CDR3 loop is CARSLGETGELFF. DNA for the CDR3: TGTGCCAGAAGTCTAGGGGAGACCGGGGAGCTGTTTTTT.

The table lists this clonotype with many counts. The rearrangement links TRBV6-4 to TRBJ2-7; D remains ambiguous. This CDR3 is built from 10 residues. Germline V lookup: CDR1 MRHNA, CDR2 SNTAGT. The V end lost 8 bases, the J end lost 2 bases, and 4 bases lay between the germline ends. Here the CDR3 reads CASRAYEQYF. In DNA, the CDR3 is TGTGCCAGCCGGGCCTACGAGCAGTACTTC.

In regard to this clonotype: With a much larger clone just one base away, this may be a read error. The chain recombines TRBV6-1 with TRBJ2-1; 14 bases match TRBD2. Germline CDR1 is MNHNS and CDR2 is SASEGT. CDR3 length equals 15 residues. In DNA, the CDR3 is TGTGCCTGCAGTGAAGGGACTAGCGGGAGCAATGAGCAGTTATTC. Protein sequence: CACSEGTSGSNEQLF.

To note about this clonotype: A much larger clone differs from this one at a single base, so this may be a read error. This rearrangement joins TRBV5-4 to TRBJ2-2, with D possibly matching TRBD2 (6 bases). The germline CDR1 and CDR2 sequences are SGHNT and YYREEE (reference sequence). CDR3 length: 16 amino acids. The chain's CDR3 is CASSSASARNTGGLFF. The CDR3 nucleotides read TGTGCCAGCAGTTCCGCTAGCGCAAGGAACACCGGGGGGCTGTTTTTT.

Comment on this clonotype: A far more abundant clone sits one base away, making this likely a read error. The CDR3 reads CATAQFTGTQYF. The CDR3 region has the DNA TGTGCCACCGCGCAGTTCACAGGTACGCAGTATTTT. The chain combines TRBV11-2 with TRBJ2-4, with D possibly TRBD1 on 5 matching bases. The J call may be faulty, since TRBJ2-3 better matches the DNA end. Germline CDR1 is SGHAT and CDR2 is FQNNGV. The CDR3 loop spans 12 amino acids.

By share of the sample, this clonotype is medium-sized (0.01 to 0.1%). This chain connects TRBV12-3 or TRBV12-4 to TRBJ1-1; maybe TRBD1 (5 bases). V was clipped by 6 bases and J by 8 bases, with 19 bases between them. The CDR3 totals 14 residues. The CDR3 nucleotides are TGTGCCAGCAGCCACATCCGGGACGGTTTCGAAGCTTTCTTT. Amino acid sequence: CASSHIRDGFEAFF.

The chain couples TRBV29-1 to TRBJ2-1; tentative D call: TRBD1 (5 bases). CDR1 and CDR2 (germline): SQVTM, ANQGSEA. The CDR3 loop spans 11 amino acids. The V and J ends lost 5 bases and 10 bases respectively, with 12 bases between them. This chain's CDR3 is CSVRQSIEQFF. The CDR3 DNA sequence: TGCAGCGTTCGACAGTCGATCGAGCAGTTCTTC.

The V gene is TRBV20-1, the J gene TRBJ2-5; a possible D gene is TRBD1 (5 bases). Per germline, CDR1 DFQATT and CDR2 SNEGSKA (reference sequence). Trimming took off 7 bases at V and 3 bases at J, with 12 bases between the two ends. The CDR3 totals 12 residues. This CDR3 is CSDGHYEETQYF. The CDR3 coding sequence is TGCAGTGATGGACACTACGAAGAGACCCAGTACTTC.

With regard to this clonotype: At one of its ends the junction is not consistent with the germline gene, which may arise from a read error. V and J are TRBV7-2 and TRBJ2-1, with TRBD1 as a possible D gene (6 bases). Germline V CDR1 and CDR2: SGHTA, FQGNSA. This CDR3 is 16 amino acids long. The CDR3 region has the DNA TGCGCCAGCAGCTTAGGGACACGCCCGACCTTCAATGTGCAGTTCTTC. Translating it yields CASSLGTRPTFNVQFF.

This clonotype is termed large. The chain employs TRBV6-2 or TRBV6-3 and TRBJ2-1; no clear D. Trimming cost V 5 bases and J 10 bases, with 9 bases left between them. Germline V gives CDR1 MNHEY, CDR2 SVGEGT. There are 11 residues in the CDR3. CDR3 region: CASSVMGEQFF. The CDR3 DNA follows: TGTGCCAGCAGTGTAATGGGGGAGCAGTTCTTC.

Many counts were recorded for this clonotype. The genes are TRBV27 and TRBJ1-5, with D possibly TRBD1 on 5 matching bases. The germline V gene has CDR1 MNHEY and CDR2 SMNVEV (reference sequence). Trimming pared 5 bases from V and 6 bases from J, leaving 14 bases between. The CDR3 runs to 14 residues. The CDR3 coding sequence is TGTGCCAGCAGTATCTCAGGGAAAGGTCAGCCCCAGCATTTT. This translates into CASSISGKGQPQHF.